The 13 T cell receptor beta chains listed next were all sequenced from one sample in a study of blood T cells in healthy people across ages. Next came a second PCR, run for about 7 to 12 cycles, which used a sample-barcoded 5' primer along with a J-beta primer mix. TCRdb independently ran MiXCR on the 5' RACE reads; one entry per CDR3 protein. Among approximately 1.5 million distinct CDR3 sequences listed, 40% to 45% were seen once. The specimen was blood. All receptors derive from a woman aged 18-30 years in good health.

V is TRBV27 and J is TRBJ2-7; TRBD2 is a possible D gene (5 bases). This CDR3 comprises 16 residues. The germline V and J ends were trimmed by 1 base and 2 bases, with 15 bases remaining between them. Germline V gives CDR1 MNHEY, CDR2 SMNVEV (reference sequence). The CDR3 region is CASSLFSEHKAYEQYF. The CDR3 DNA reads TGTGCCAGCAGTTTATTTAGCGAACATAAGGCCTACGAGCAGTACTTC.

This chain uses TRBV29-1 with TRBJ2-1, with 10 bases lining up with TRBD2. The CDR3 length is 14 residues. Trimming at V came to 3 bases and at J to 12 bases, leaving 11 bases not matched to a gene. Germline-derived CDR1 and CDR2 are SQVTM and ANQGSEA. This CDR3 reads CSVEAQRGGRGQFF. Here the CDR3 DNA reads TGCAGCGTTGAGGCCCAGCGGGGGGGCCGGGGGCAGTTCTTC.

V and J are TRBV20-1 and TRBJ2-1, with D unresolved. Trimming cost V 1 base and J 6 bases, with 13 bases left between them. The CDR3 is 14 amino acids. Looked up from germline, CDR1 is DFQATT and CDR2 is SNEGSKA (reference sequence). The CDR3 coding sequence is TGCAGTGCTAGAGGATCAGTAGAAAGCAATGAGCAGTTCTTC. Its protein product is CSARGSVESNEQFF.

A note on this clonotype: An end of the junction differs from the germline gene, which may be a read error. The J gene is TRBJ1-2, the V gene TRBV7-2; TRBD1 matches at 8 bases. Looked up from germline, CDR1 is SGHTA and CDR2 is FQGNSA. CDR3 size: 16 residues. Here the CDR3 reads CASGLGGTGHFSGYTF. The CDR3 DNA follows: TGTGCCAGCGGCTTAGGCGGGACAGGCCATTTCTCTGGCTACACCTTC.

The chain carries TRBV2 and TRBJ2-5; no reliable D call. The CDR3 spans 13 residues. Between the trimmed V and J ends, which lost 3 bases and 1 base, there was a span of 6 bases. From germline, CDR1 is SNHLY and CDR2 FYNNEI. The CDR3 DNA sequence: TGTGCCAGCAGTGACGTCGGCCAAGAGACCCAGTACTTC. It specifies CASSDVGQETQYF.

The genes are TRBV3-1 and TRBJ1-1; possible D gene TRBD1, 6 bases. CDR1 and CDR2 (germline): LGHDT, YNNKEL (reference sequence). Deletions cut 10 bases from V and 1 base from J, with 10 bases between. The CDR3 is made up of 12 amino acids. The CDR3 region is CAKQTGNTEAFF. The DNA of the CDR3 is TGTGCCAAACAGACAGGGAACACTGAAGCTTTCTTT. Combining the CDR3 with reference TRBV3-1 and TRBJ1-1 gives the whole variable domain DTAVSQTPKYLVTQMGNDKSIKCEQNLGHDTMYWYKQDSKKFLKIMFSYNNKELIINETVPNRFSPKSPDKAHLNLHINSLELGDSAVYFCAKQTGNTEAFFGQGTRLTVV.

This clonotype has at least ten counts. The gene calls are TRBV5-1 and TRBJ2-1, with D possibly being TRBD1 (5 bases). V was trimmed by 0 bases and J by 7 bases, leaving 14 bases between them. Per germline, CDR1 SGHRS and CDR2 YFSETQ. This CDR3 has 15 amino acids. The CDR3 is CASSLEWGPLNEQFF. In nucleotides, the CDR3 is TGCGCCAGCAGCTTGGAGTGGGGCCCATTAAATGAGCAGTTCTTC.

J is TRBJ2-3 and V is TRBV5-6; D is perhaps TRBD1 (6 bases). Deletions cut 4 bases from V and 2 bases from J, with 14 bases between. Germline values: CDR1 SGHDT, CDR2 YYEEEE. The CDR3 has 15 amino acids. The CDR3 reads CASSQLGQNTDTQYF. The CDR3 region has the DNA TGTGCCAGCAGCCAACTAGGACAGAACACAGATACGCAGTATTTT.

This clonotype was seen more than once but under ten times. The DNA for the CDR3 is TGTGCCAGCAGCTTTCCGGGACAGGTCGGCTACGAGCAGTACTTC. Translated: CASSFPGQVGYEQYF. This chain joins TRBV7-9 and TRBJ2-7, with 8 positions matching TRBD1. The CDR3 length is 15 residues. V was pared by 3 bases and J by 3 bases, with 7 bases of the junction left unmatched. Germline V lookup: CDR1 SEHNR, CDR2 FQNEAQ (reference sequence). The full variable domain, completed using reference TRBV7-9 and TRBJ2-7, is DTGVSQNPRHKITKRGQNVTFRCDPISEHNRLYWYRQTLGQGPEFLTYFQNEAQLEKSRLLSDRFSAERPKGSFSTLEIQRTEQGDSAMYLCASSFPGQVGYEQYFGPGTRLTVT.

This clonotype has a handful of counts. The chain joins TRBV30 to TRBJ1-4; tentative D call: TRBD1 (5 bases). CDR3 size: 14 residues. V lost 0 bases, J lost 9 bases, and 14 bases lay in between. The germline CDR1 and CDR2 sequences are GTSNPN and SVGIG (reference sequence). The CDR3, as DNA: TGTGCCTGGAGTGTACGGGGGTCGGATAAAAAACTGTTTTTT. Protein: CAWSVRGSDKKLFF.

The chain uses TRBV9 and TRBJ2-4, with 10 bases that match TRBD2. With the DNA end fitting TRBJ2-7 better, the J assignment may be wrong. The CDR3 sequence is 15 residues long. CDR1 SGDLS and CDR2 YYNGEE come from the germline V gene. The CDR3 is CASSVEAGGPGEQYF. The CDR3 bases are TGTGCCAGCAGCGTAGAAGCGGGAGGGCCAGGCGAGCAGTACTTC.

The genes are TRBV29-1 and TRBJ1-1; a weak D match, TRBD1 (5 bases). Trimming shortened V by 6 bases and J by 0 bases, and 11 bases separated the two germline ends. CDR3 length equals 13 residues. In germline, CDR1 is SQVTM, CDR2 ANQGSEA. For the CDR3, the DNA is TGCAGCGTAGGGGCAGGGTTGAACACTGAAGCTTTCTTT. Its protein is CSVGAGLNTEAFF.

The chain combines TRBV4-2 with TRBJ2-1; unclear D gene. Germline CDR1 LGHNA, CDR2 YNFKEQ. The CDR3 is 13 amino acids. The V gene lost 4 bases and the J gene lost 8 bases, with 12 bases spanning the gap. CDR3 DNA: TGTGCCAGCAGCCCAAACGAATGGGATGAGCAGTTCTTC. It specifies CASSPNEWDEQFF.